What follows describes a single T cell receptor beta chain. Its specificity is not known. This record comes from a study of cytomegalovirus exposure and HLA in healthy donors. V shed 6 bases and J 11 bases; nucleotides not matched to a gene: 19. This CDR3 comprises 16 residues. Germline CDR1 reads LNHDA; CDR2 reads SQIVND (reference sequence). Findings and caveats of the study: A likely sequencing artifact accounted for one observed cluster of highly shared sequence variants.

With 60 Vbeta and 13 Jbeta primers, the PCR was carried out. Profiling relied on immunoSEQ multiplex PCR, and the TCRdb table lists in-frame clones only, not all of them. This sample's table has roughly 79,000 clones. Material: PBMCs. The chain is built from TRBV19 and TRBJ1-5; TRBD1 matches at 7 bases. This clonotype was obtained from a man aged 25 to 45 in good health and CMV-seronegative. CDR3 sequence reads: CASRPWGGTDVSAQHF. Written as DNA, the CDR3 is TGTGCCAGTAGGCCATGGGGCGGGACAGACGTGTCGGCCCAGCATTTT.